These 13 T cell receptor beta chains share one sample of origin, sequenced in a study of long-term antiretroviral therapy in people with HIV. The authors ran the immunoSEQ assay, v3.0, at survey level. Libraries were prepared by immunoSEQ multiplex PCR; TCRdb keeps only in-frame clonotypes and omits some of them. The sample has over 25,000 clones, roughly 80% seen once. The sequences come from unsorted PBMCs, collected 0.8 years before starting antiretroviral therapy. Every receptor here comes from a man between 18 and 35 years old with HIV.

The chain uses TRBV6-5 and TRBJ1-4; 7 bases match TRBD1. Trimming at V came to 6 bases and at J to 4 bases, leaving 11 bases not matched to a gene. The CDR3 runs to 16 residues. Germline V lookup: CDR1 MNHEY, CDR2 SVGAGI. CDR3 DNA sequence: TGTGCCAGCAGCTACGGGACAGCAGGAAATAATGAAAAACTGTTTTTT. Its protein is CASSYGTAGNNEKLFF.

Only one count was recorded for this clone. This chain joins TRBV6-5 and TRBJ1-5; no clear D gene. CDR3 length: 12 amino acids. The ends were cut back, 8 bases at V and 5 bases at J, with 10 bases in the middle. CDR1 and CDR2 from the germline V gene are MNHEY and SVGAGI. The CDR3: CASGGRYQPQHF. Here the CDR3 DNA reads TGTGCCAGCGGCGGCAGGTATCAGCCCCAGCATTTT.

The V and J genes are TRBV6-4 and TRBJ2-7; TRBD2 matches 13 bases. CDR1 MRHNA and CDR2 SNTAGT come from the germline V gene. With 2 bases clipped from V and 4 bases from J, the junction kept 20 bases outside the gene matches. This CDR3 is 21 amino acids long. CDR3 in DNA: TGTGCCAGCAGTGACCCGATTGGAGGGAAGGGGACTAGCGGGGTACTTTACGAGCAGTACTTC. Translation: CASSDPIGGKGTSGVLYEQYF.

This clone was seen only once. The chain links TRBV18 to TRBJ2-2; no clear D gene. CDR1 and CDR2 from the germline V gene are KGHSH and LQKENI. With 2 bases removed from V and 4 bases from J, the gap between germline ends came to 17 bases. The CDR3 sequence is 17 residues long. In nucleotides, the CDR3 is TGTGCCAGCTCACCAAAACCAGAGTTTCGTCCCACCGGGGAGCTGTTTTTT. It yields the protein CASSPKPEFRPTGELFF.

This clone was counted only a few times. The V and J genes are TRBV30 and TRBJ1-5; possibly TRBD1 for D (5 bases). Between the trimmed V and J ends, which lost 1 base and 6 bases, there was a span of 16 bases. The CDR3 contains 15 residues. Per germline, CDR1 GTSNPN and CDR2 SVGIG (reference sequence). CDR3 amino acids: CAWSGGQGYSQPQHF. The CDR3 DNA reads TGTGCCTGGAGTGGCGGCCAGGGATATAGTCAGCCCCAGCATTTT.

The CDR3 spells CASSLYNEQFF. The CDR3 DNA sequence: TGTGCCAGCAGTTTGTACAATGAGCAGTTCTTC. V is TRBV27 and J is TRBJ2-1; no clear D gene. V gave up 3 bases and J gave up 4 bases, with 1 base separating them. CDR3 length: 11 residues. Germline loops: CDR1 MNHEY, CDR2 SMNVEV (reference sequence).

The chain recombines TRBV29-1 with TRBJ2-7, with a possible D match to TRBD1 (5 bases). Trimming shortened V by 4 bases and J by 1 base, and 14 bases separated the two germline ends. Germline CDR1 reads SQVTM; CDR2 reads ANQGSEA. This CDR3 has 14 amino acids. The chain's CDR3 is CSVGVQGRSYEQYF. The CDR3 bases are TGCAGCGTTGGAGTCCAGGGCCGTTCCTACGAGCAGTACTTC.

This sequence joins TRBV30 and TRBJ1-6; 8 bases line up with TRBD1. CDR1 is GTSNPN and CDR2 is SVGIG in the germline V gene (reference sequence). This CDR3 comprises 15 residues. V lost 0 bases and J lost 9; bases outside the gene matches: 7. The CDR3 sequence: CAWSVSGGASSPLHF. The DNA of the CDR3 is TGTGCCTGGAGTGTTTCAGGGGGCGCCTCTTCACCCCTCCACTTT.

The chain combines TRBV10-1 with TRBJ2-3; TRBD2 agrees at 8 bases. This CDR3 is 15 amino acids long. V was clipped by 2 bases and J by 4 bases; unmatched bases: 5. Germline V lookup: CDR1 WNHNN, CDR2 SYGVQD (reference sequence). The CDR3 nucleotides read TGCGCCAGCAGTGAGCGGGGACTAGAACCAGATACGCAGTATTTT. Its translation: CASSERGLEPDTQYF.

CDR3 loop: CASSHPKYRGLTDTQYF. The CDR3 DNA is TGCGCCAGCAGCCATCCGAAGTACAGGGGCCTCACAGATACGCAGTATTTT. The rearrangement joins TRBV4-1 to TRBJ2-3; TRBD1 aligns across 7 bases. Looked up from germline, CDR1 is MGHRA and CDR2 is YSYEKL. Germline trimming cut 3 bases from V and 2 bases from J; bases unmatched to any gene: 11. The CDR3 consists of 17 residues.

CDR3 sequence (DNA): TGTGCCAGCAGTCCAATGGGGGCGGAAGGCTACACCTTC. Its protein is CASSPMGAEGYTF. The rearrangement links TRBV27 to TRBJ1-2; D might be TRBD1 (6 bases). The ends were cut back, 5 bases at V and 8 bases at J, with 15 bases in the middle. This CDR3 spans 13 amino acids. The germline gives CDR1 MNHEY, CDR2 SMNVEV (reference sequence).

The chain combines TRBV5-5 with TRBJ2-5; D might be TRBD1 (5 bases). The CDR3 runs 14 residues. V dropped 1 base and J dropped 2 bases, with 9 bases sitting between them. Germline V gives CDR1 SGHKS, CDR2 YYEKEE (reference sequence). The chain's CDR3 is CASSLSQGQETQYF. CDR3 sequence (DNA): TGTGCCAGCAGCTTGTCGCAGGGTCAAGAGACCCAGTACTTC.

V and J are TRBV5-1 and TRBJ2-5, with D unresolved. This CDR3 is 14 amino acids long. Trimming cost V 3 bases and J 0 bases, with 9 bases left between them. Germline V gives CDR1 SGHRS, CDR2 YFSETQ. CDR3 amino acids: CASSSGSYQETQYF. The DNA for the CDR3 is TGCGCCAGCAGCTCCGGATCGTACCAAGAGACCCAGTACTTC. The full variable domain, in which reference TRBV5-1 and TRBJ2-5 provide the parts outside the CDR3, is KAGVTQTPRYLIKTRGQQVTLSCSPISGHRSVSWYQQTPGQGLQFLFEYFSETQRNKGNFPGRFSGRQFSNSRSEMNVSTLELGDSALYLCASSSGSYQETQYFGPGTRLLVL.